The T cell receptor (beta chain) described here comes from a study of cytotoxic CD8 clonotypes in ibrutinib-treated CLL. Study-level information: Response samples followed a median roughly 13 months of treatment, range 6 to 36.

Libraries were prepared by immunoSEQ multiplex PCR; TCRdb keeps only in-frame clonotypes and omits some of them. Of roughly 51,000 clones in the sample, 53% were seen once. This CDR3 has 12 residues. Germline CDR1 and CDR2: SGHAT and FQNNGV. Trimming took off 5 bases at V and 4 bases at J, with 8 bases between the two ends. This sequence was found in a human donor with chronic lymphocytic leukemia. The sequencing here drew on PBMCs, taken after 12 months of ibrutinib treatment. The J gene is TRBJ1-2, the V gene TRBV11-2; D not resolved. The CDR3 loop reads CASSVPFYGYTF. The CDR3 DNA reads as TGTGCCAGCAGCGTCCCTTTCTATGGCTACACCTTC.